This record covers a single TCR beta chain. The antigen remains unidentified. Produced via immunoSEQ multiplex PCR; TCRdb's table is partial and in-frame only. Of some 16,000 clones in the sample, about nine tenths were seen once. This record belongs to a study of T cells in pancreatic ductal adenocarcinoma. General study findings and limits: Blood had more productive templates and around 8.2-fold more unique clonotypes than tumor. Mean clonality was roughly 0.11 in tumors and roughly 0.067 in blood, not significantly different.

No neoadjuvant therapy was given to the selected pancreatic ductal adenocarcinoma patients before their surgery. This TCR was sampled from a human donor with pancreatic ductal adenocarcinoma. Material: PBMCs.

The DNA for the CDR3 is TGTGCCATCAGAGCGGGGGCCTCCTACGAGCAGTACTTC. Translated: CAIRAGASYEQYF. The chain is built from TRBV10-3 and TRBJ2-7; 8 nucleotides match TRBD2. Germline CDR1 is ENHRY and CDR2 is SYGVKD. V lost 6 bases and J lost 0; bases outside the gene matches: 1. CDR3 size: 13 residues.